The 6 T cell receptor beta chains reported below all come from one sample, sequenced in a study of blood T cell repertoires in COVID-19. The method was immunoSEQ multiplex PCR; TCRdb's version includes in-frame clones alone and lacks a portion of them. This table has roughly 79,000 clones, 65% to 85% appearing once. The specimen was peripheral blood. These receptors were collected from a man in his sixties with active or convalescent COVID-19.

V is TRBV9 and J is TRBJ2-1, with 12 bases lining up with TRBD2. The germline V gene encodes CDR1 SGDLS and CDR2 YYNGEE. V was clipped by 4 bases and J by 8 bases; unmatched bases: 19. This CDR3 region has 19 residues. CDR3 protein: CASSPGGASGGAPRYEQFF. The CDR3 DNA reads as TGTGCCAGCAGCCCAGGCGGGGCTAGCGGGGGGGCCCCACGCTATGAGCAGTTCTTC.

The chain combines TRBV7-9 with TRBJ2-1, with 9 bases lining up with TRBD2. The trim removed 3 bases at V and 2 bases at J, leaving 2 bases unmatched. Per the germline V gene, CDR1 is SEHNR and CDR2 is FQNEAQ (reference sequence). The CDR3 is 15 residues long. CDR3 sequence: CASSFRGGAYNEQFF. CDR3 in DNA: TGTGCCAGCAGCTTTCGCGGGGGGGCCTACAATGAGCAGTTCTTC.

J is TRBJ2-7 and V is TRBV5-5, with TRBD1 matching over 9 bases. CDR1 SGHKS and CDR2 YYEKEE come from the germline V gene (reference sequence). The CDR3 is 15 residues long. J was trimmed by 7 bases and V by 4 bases; bases with no gene match: 12. Here the CDR3 reads CASSSGTGLGREQYF. DNA for the CDR3: TGTGCCAGCAGCAGCGGGACAGGGTTGGGAAGAGAGCAGTACTTC. Together with reference TRBV5-5 and TRBJ2-7, the CDR3 gives the full variable domain: DAGVTQSPTHLIKTRGQQVTLRCSPISGHKSVSWYQQVLGQGPQFIFQYYEKEERGRGNFPDRFSARQFPNYSSELNVNALLLGDSALYLCASSSGTGLGREQYFGPGTRLTVT.

The CDR3 coding sequence is TGCGCCAGCAGCCAAGAACGGGAGTACTATGGCTACACCTTC. Its protein is CASSQEREYYGYTF. The rearrangement uses TRBV4-3 and TRBJ1-2, with D uncertain. The CDR3 consists of 14 residues. Trimming shortened V by 0 bases and J by 3 bases, and 8 bases separated the two germline ends. The germline V gene encodes CDR1 LGHNA and CDR2 YSLEER.

This clone was detected only once. The gene calls are TRBV2 and TRBJ2-1; D is possibly TRBD2 (6 bases). CDR3 length equals 13 residues. Germline CDR1 SNHLY, CDR2 FYNNEI. Trimming left V 8 bases short and J 0 bases short, with 8 bases between. The CDR3, as DNA: TGTGCCAGCCGGGGGAGCTCCTACAATGAGCAGTTCTTC. This encodes CASRGSSYNEQFF.

This clone was seen a single time. The chain carries TRBV2 and TRBJ2-1; 10 positions agree with TRBD2. CDR1 SNHLY and CDR2 FYNNEI come from the germline V gene. V shed 7 bases, J shed 1 base, and the junction held 7 bases outside the gene matches. The CDR3 is 16 amino acids. CDR3 residues: CASISLAGVSYNEQFF. The DNA of the CDR3 is TGTGCCAGCATTTCGCTAGCGGGGGTTTCCTACAATGAGCAGTTCTTC.